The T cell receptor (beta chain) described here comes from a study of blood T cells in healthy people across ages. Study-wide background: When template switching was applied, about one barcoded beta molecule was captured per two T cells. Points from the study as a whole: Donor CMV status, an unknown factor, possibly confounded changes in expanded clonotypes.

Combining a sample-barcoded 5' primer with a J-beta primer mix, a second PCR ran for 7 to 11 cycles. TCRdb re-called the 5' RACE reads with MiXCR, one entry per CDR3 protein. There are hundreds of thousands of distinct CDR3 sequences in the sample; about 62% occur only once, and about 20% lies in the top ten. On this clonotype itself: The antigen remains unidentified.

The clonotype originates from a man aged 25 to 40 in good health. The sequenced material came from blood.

Here the CDR3 reads CASSSQGFPENEQYF. The CDR3 DNA follows: TGTGCCAGCAGTTCCCAGGGTTTCCCCGAGAATGAGCAGTACTTC. The chain uses TRBV11-1 and TRBJ2-5; tentative D call: TRBD1 (5 bases). Trimming removed 6 bases at V and 11 bases at J, with 25 bases between. This CDR3 has 15 residues. CDR1 SGHAT and CDR2 FQDESV come from the germline V gene (reference sequence).